One and the same sample provided the 11 T cell receptor beta chains below, sequenced in a study of T cell responses to AZD1222 COVID-19 vaccine. The assay was immunoSEQ multiplex PCR, and TCRdb's table has in-frame clones only and misses some. The sample contains some 200,000 clones, roughly 93% of which appear only once. Sample: peripheral blood, taken on day 0 of AZD1222 vaccination. Every receptor here comes from an adult in good health.

V usage is TRBV7-2 and J usage is TRBJ2-2, with TRBD1 matching 7 bases. V trimming: 4 bases; J trimming: 4 bases; junction bases outside the gene matches: 6. Germline lookup yields CDR1 SGHTA and CDR2 FQGNSA. The CDR3 extends over 15 amino acids. The DNA for the CDR3 is TGTGCCAGCAGCTCGACGGACAGGCTCACCGGGGAGCTGTTTTTT. This encodes CASSSTDRLTGELFF.

V and J are TRBV28 and TRBJ2-1, with 9 bases aligning to TRBD1. The V and J ends lost 8 bases and 5 bases, in that order; junction bases with no gene match: 4. The germline gives CDR1 MDHEN, CDR2 SYDVKM. The CDR3 has 13 amino acids. CDR3 DNA: TGTGCCAGCTCGACAGGGGGGCACAATGAGCAGTTCTTC. It translates to CASSTGGHNEQFF.

The table lists this clone with a count of one. The genes are TRBV2 and TRBJ2-5; D remains ambiguous. The germline V gene has CDR1 SNHLY and CDR2 FYNNEI. With 4 bases removed from V and 0 bases from J, the gap between germline ends came to 9 bases. The CDR3 consists of 14 residues. CDR3: CASSVRTYQETQYF. CDR3 DNA sequence: TGTGCCAGCAGTGTCCGGACGTACCAAGAGACCCAGTACTTC.

The chain combines TRBV7-2 with TRBJ2-2; D is undetermined. This CDR3 region has 13 residues. Trimming took off 0 bases at V and 9 bases at J, with 8 bases between the two ends. Germline V gene data show CDR1 as SGHTA and CDR2 as FQGNSA. The CDR3 region has the DNA TGTGCCAGCAGCTTAGCCCTAAGGCGGGAGCTGTTTTTT. Translating it yields CASSLALRRELFF.

V is TRBV19 and J is TRBJ1-3; unclear D gene. The V gene lost 4 bases and the J gene lost 4 bases, with 8 bases spanning the gap. Germline V gene lookup returns CDR1 LNHDA and CDR2 SQIVND (reference sequence). The CDR3 spans 13 residues. The CDR3 is CASSKVQGNTIYF. DNA of the CDR3: TGTGCCAGTAGTAAGGTCCAGGGAAACACCATATATTTT.

The V gene is TRBV5-6, the J gene TRBJ2-7, with TRBD1 matching 9 bases. The CDR3 extends over 16 amino acids. Germline-derived CDR1 and CDR2 are SGHDT and YYEEEE. Trimming removed 0 bases from V and 2 bases from J; junction bases left unmatched: 6. In nucleotides, the CDR3 is TGTGCCAGCAGCTTGGATGGCGGGACAGGGCCCTACGAGCAGTACTTC. Encoded protein: CASSLDGGTGPYEQYF.

This chain connects TRBV5-4 to TRBJ2-2; D is unresolved. Germline V gene data show CDR1 as SGHNT and CDR2 as YYREEE (reference sequence). The CDR3 extends over 13 amino acids. Trimming stripped 0 bases from V and 6 bases from J, with 6 bases between. The CDR3 region is CASSLGVAGELFF. Written as DNA, the CDR3 is TGTGCCAGCAGCTTGGGGGTTGCCGGGGAGCTGTTTTTT.

The chain has TRBV4-1 and TRBJ1-5; D not certain. CDR3 length: 14 amino acids. Germline V lookup: CDR1 MGHRA, CDR2 YSYEKL. V lost 3 bases, J lost 0 bases, and 6 bases lay in between. Here the CDR3 DNA reads TGCGCCAGCAGCCAGGGGTATAGCAATCAGCCCCAGCATTTT. Translating gives CASSQGYSNQPQHF.

The rearrangement uses TRBV6-4 and TRBJ1-1; a weak D match, TRBD1 (5 bases). Germline V gene sequence: CDR1 MRHNA, CDR2 SNTAGT. The CDR3 is 14 amino acids. Trimming left V 5 bases short and J 1 base short, with 11 bases between. The CDR3, as DNA: TGTGCCAGCAGTAGGGACGCCGCGAACACTGAAGCTTTCTTT. It is translated as CASSRDAANTEAFF.

By frequency in the sample, this clone is medium-sized (0.01 to 0.1%). The rearrangement joins TRBV5-4 to TRBJ1-2; D is perhaps TRBD1 (5 bases). Germline V lookup: CDR1 SGHNT, CDR2 YYREEE (reference sequence). This CDR3 is built from 15 residues. The V gene lost 4 bases and the J gene lost 5 bases, with 18 bases spanning the gap. CDR3 residues: CASSQDTGYPYGYTF. The CDR3 DNA follows: TGTGCCAGCAGCCAGGACACGGGTTACCCATATGGCTACACCTTC.

This chain connects TRBV5-5 to TRBJ1-5, with a possible D match to TRBD1 (5 bases). The germline V gene has CDR1 SGHKS and CDR2 YYEKEE (reference sequence). CDR3 length: 13 amino acids. V shed 4 bases and J shed 8 bases, with 13 bases lying between them. The CDR3 here is CASSRDLREPQHF. CDR3 bases: TGTGCCAGCAGCCGGGACTTACGGGAGCCCCAGCATTTT.